The rows below give T cell receptor beta chains drawn from one sample of a study of T-cell reconstitution after alpha-beta-depleted transplantation in children. TCRdb independently ran MiXCR on the PCR reads; one entry per CDR3 protein. The table lists over 85,000 distinct CDR3 sequences, roughly 7.6% of them singletons. Here the sequenced sample was PBMCs, taken before TCRalphabeta/CD19-depleted stem cell transplant. Receptors originate from a boy younger than 10 with acute lymphoblastic leukemia, due to receive a stem cell transplant. CDR3s leave out the opening cysteine and the closing phenylalanine or tryptophan. The D gene is left open where the match is weak.

ASSPRTAQETQY,NA,TRBJ2-5,TRBV18
ASSVESGAYNEQF,TRBD2,TRBJ2-1,TRBV9
ASSETGEGANEQF,NA,TRBJ2-1,TRBV6-4
SAPMGGHYEQY,NA,TRBJ2-7,TRBV20-1
ASSPGTSPRELF,TRBD2,TRBJ2-2,TRBV7-3
ASSPPGSLGSGELF,NA,TRBJ2-2,TRBV7-2
SASGTGAPEQY,TRBD1,TRBJ2-7,TRBV20-1
ASSPPRGLRETQY,NA,TRBJ2-5,TRBV13
ASKPAWETQY,NA,TRBJ2-5,TRBV6-6
ASSLTGRGEQF,NA,TRBJ2-1,TRBV7-2
SVDLPDKLNTEAF,NA,TRBJ1-1,TRBV29-1
ATSRGADRGLAESRTEAF,TRBD1,TRBJ1-1,TRBV15
ASSGVLGEQF,NA,TRBJ2-1,TRBV13
ASSLGTGYGYT,TRBD1,TRBJ1-2,TRBV12-3/TRBV12-4
AITDGDRGTDTQY,TRBD1,TRBJ2-3,TRBV10-3
ASSPRGGSTDTQY,TRBD2,TRBJ2-3,TRBV28
ASSLVTDTQY,NA,TRBJ2-3,TRBV12-3/TRBV12-4
ASSLMQGSPEAF,NA,TRBJ1-1,TRBV7-9
ASSLLAGGSNEQF,TRBD2,TRBJ2-1,TRBV19
ASSPEYTFDEQF,NA,TRBJ2-1,TRBV18
CALDRVWGADNEQF,NA,TRBJ2-1,TRBV20-1
ASTPQADTGELF,NA,TRBJ2-2,TRBV6-4